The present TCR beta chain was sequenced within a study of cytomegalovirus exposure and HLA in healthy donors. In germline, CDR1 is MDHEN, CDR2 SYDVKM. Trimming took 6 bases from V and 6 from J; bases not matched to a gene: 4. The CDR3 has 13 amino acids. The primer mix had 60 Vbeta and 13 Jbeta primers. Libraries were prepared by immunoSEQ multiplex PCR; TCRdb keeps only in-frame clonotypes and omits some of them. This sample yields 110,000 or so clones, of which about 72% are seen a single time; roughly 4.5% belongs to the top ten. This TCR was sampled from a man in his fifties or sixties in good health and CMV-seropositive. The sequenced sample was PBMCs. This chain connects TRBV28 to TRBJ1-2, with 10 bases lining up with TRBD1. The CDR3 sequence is CASRTGTGDGYTF. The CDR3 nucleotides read TGTGCCAGCAGAACCGGGACAGGGGATGGCTACACCTTC.